Presented here are 22 T cell receptor beta chains from one specimen sequenced in a study of cytomegalovirus exposure and HLA in healthy donors. The protocol was immunoSEQ multiplex PCR, while the TCRdb copy is restricted to in-frame clones and leaves out a portion. The table has about 120,000 clones, approximately 89% seen once. Specimen: PBMCs. The receptors here all came from a young woman in good health and CMV-seronegative.

The chain carries TRBV5-5 and TRBJ1-1; D ambiguous. The CDR3 runs to 15 residues. The ends were cut back, 1 base at V and 5 bases at J, with 15 bases in the middle. Germline V gene lookup returns CDR1 SGHKS and CDR2 YYEKEE (reference sequence). CDR3 residues: CASSLLWEGGTEAFF. As DNA, the CDR3 is TGTGCCAGCAGCTTGTTGTGGGAAGGAGGGACTGAAGCTTTCTTT.

V and J are TRBV6-4 and TRBJ2-7, with 11 positions matching TRBD2. The CDR3 length is 15 residues. V trimming: 4 bases; J trimming: 4 bases; junction bases outside the gene matches: 6. Germline values: CDR1 MRHNA, CDR2 SNTAGT. DNA for the CDR3: TGTGCCAGCAGTGCGTCTAGCGGGGGGCCTTACGAGCAGTACTTC. Translated, it gives CASSASSGGPYEQYF.

This rearrangement joins TRBV6-1 to TRBJ2-7; 12 nucleotides align to TRBD2. V shed 6 bases and J 3 bases; nucleotides not matched to a gene: 3. The CDR3 runs to 14 residues. The germline V gene encodes CDR1 MNHNS and CDR2 SASEGT. The CDR3 coding sequence is TGTGCCAGCAGAGGACTAGCGGGAAACTACGAGCAGTACTTC. It specifies CASRGLAGNYEQYF.

This clone has just a few counts. This sequence joins TRBV19 and TRBJ1-2; D gene unclear. Trimming took 7 bases from V and 3 from J, leaving 18 bases between them. CDR3 length: 15 amino acids. Germline lookup yields CDR1 LNHDA and CDR2 SQIVND (reference sequence). The CDR3: CASNSLGRADYGYTF. The CDR3 coding sequence is TGTGCCAGTAACTCCTTAGGGCGGGCGGACTATGGCTACACCTTC.

CDR3 region: CASSLTGTGDEKLFF. In DNA form, the CDR3 reads TGTGCCAGCAGCTTAACCGGGACAGGGGACGAAAAACTGTTTTTT. The chain is built from TRBV13 and TRBJ1-4, with 10 nucleotides matching TRBD1. Germline CDR1 PRHDT, CDR2 FYEKMQ (reference sequence). J gave up 8 bases and V 2 bases, and 5 bases lay outside the gene matches. The CDR3 extends over 15 amino acids. The whole variable domain, filled in from reference TRBV13 and TRBJ1-4, reads AAGVIQSPRHLIKEKRETATLKCYPIPRHDTVYWYQQGPGQDPQFLISFYEKMQSDKGSIPDRFSAQQFSDYHSELNMSSLELGDSALYFCASSLTGTGDEKLFFGSGTQLSVL.

The chain combines TRBV6-6 with TRBJ1-1; no reliable D call. This CDR3 has 11 amino acids. Germline CDR1 reads MNHNY; CDR2 reads SVGAGI (reference sequence). Between the trimmed V and J ends, which lost 2 bases and 11 bases, there was a span of 9 bases. This CDR3 is CASSYMRDAFF. The DNA of the CDR3 is TGTGCCAGCAGTTACATGCGAGATGCTTTCTTT.

In this sample, this clone turned up once. This sequence joins TRBV5-1 and TRBJ1-1; D unresolved. Trimming took 0 bases from V and 5 from J, leaving 17 bases between them. Germline CDR1 SGHRS, CDR2 YFSETQ. The CDR3 consists of 16 residues. As DNA, the CDR3 is TGCGCCAGCAGCTTGGCCGCTGCGGCGAGGATGACTGAAGCTTTCTTT. Translated, it gives CASSLAAAARMTEAFF.

The rearrangement uses TRBV6-1 and TRBJ1-2, with D perhaps matching TRBD1 (6 bases). V was pared by 6 bases and J by 4 bases, with 15 bases between. This CDR3 contains 14 residues. Germline CDR1 and CDR2: MNHNS and SASEGT. CDR3 in DNA: TGTGCCAGCAGGACAGGCGGAGGTAGCTATGGCTACACCTTC. Translation: CASRTGGGSYGYTF.

The chain has TRBV9 and TRBJ1-1; no clear D. The CDR3 totals 14 residues. Germline CDR1 and CDR2: SGDLS and YYNGEE. Trimming removed 0 bases at V and 3 bases at J, with 9 bases between. The CDR3 here is CASSVGSSDTEAFF. In nucleotides, the CDR3 is TGTGCCAGCAGCGTAGGGTCCTCGGACACTGAAGCTTTCTTT.

This clone has just one count. The chain carries TRBV6-1 and TRBJ2-7; 10 bases map to TRBD1. This CDR3 region has 14 residues. The ends lost 7 bases at V and 5 bases at J; junction bases unmatched: 8. In germline, CDR1 is MNHNS, CDR2 SASEGT. The CDR3 region is CASNLLTGGHEQYF. CDR3 DNA: TGTGCCAGCAATCTGCTGACAGGGGGCCACGAGCAGTACTTC.

The CDR3 is CASSFSAGEAFF. The CDR3 DNA reads TGTGCCAGCAGCTTTAGTGCAGGGGAAGCTTTCTTT. The chain couples TRBV7-2 to TRBJ1-1; D is possibly TRBD1 (5 bases). Germline loops: CDR1 SGHTA, CDR2 FQGNSA. CDR3 length: 12 residues. V lost 3 bases and J 8 bases, leaving 10 bases between the germline ends.

Comment on this clone: A much larger clone lies a single base off, so this may be a read error. This rearrangement joins TRBV5-1 to TRBJ1-2; TRBD1 agrees at 7 bases. After removal of 0 bases from V and 4 bases from J, the junction contained 0 bases not matched to a gene. The CDR3 is 13 amino acids. Germline CDR1 is SGHRS and CDR2 is YFSETQ. The CDR3 nucleotides read TGCGCCAGCAGCTTGGGGACAGGCTATGGCTACACCTTC. This codes for CASSLGTGYGYTF.

This clone was seen only once. This could be a read error, since a much larger clone is one nucleotide away. The DNA of the CDR3 is TGTGCCAGCAGCGCAGGGGACACCGGGGAGCTGTTTTTT. This translates into CASSAGDTGELFF. V gene TRBV9 combines with J gene TRBJ2-2; possible D gene TRBD1, 6 bases. Germline CDR1 and CDR2: SGDLS and YYNGEE. Trimming left V 3 bases short and J 3 bases short, with 6 bases between. The CDR3 is 13 residues long.

V and J are TRBV6-1 and TRBJ2-7, with 7 bases matching TRBD2. Germline V gene sequence: CDR1 MNHNS, CDR2 SASEGT. This CDR3 spans 15 amino acids. The trim removed 6 bases at V and 3 bases at J, leaving 11 bases unmatched. In DNA form, the CDR3 reads TGTGCCAGCAGCATATCCAGGATAGCGGGCTACGAGCAGTACTTC. As protein: CASSISRIAGYEQYF.

The count of this clone is one. The chain recombines TRBV5-1 with TRBJ2-3; 9 bases match TRBD1. The CDR3 is 16 amino acids. The germline gives CDR1 SGHRS, CDR2 YFSETQ. The V gene end was trimmed by 2 bases and the J gene end by 2 bases; junction bases not matched to a gene: 6. In DNA form, the CDR3 reads TGCGCCAGCAGCTTAATCGGGACAGGGCCCACAGATACGCAGTATTTT. This gives the protein CASSLIGTGPTDTQYF.

The chain joins TRBV11-2 to TRBJ1-1; TRBD1 matches 11 bases. CDR1 is SGHAT, CDR2 FQNNGV, per germline. Trimming took 3 bases from V and 11 from J; bases not matched to a gene: 8. This CDR3 has 14 residues. The CDR3 region has the DNA TGTGCCAGCAGCTTCACCGGGACAGGGGGGCGGGCTTTCTTT. It codes for CASSFTGTGGRAFF. The complete variable domain, with remaining parts taken from reference TRBV11-2 and TRBJ1-1, reads EAGVAQSPRYKIIEKRQSVAFWCNPISGHATLYWYQQILGQGPKLLIQFQNNGVVDDSQLPKDRFSAERLKGVDSTLKIQPAKLEDSAVYLCASSFTGTGGRAFFGQGTRLTVV.

The chain is built from TRBV27 and TRBJ1-2; D gene unclear. V shed 1 base and J shed 5 bases, with 11 bases lying between them. This CDR3 is 14 amino acids long. CDR1 is MNHEY and CDR2 is SMNVEV in the germline V gene (reference sequence). This CDR3 reads CASSLFCTAYGYTF. DNA for the CDR3: TGTGCCAGCAGTTTATTTTGTACAGCTTATGGCTACACCTTC.

This chain links TRBV13 with TRBJ1-1; tentatively, D is TRBD1 (6 bases). The CDR3 runs to 15 residues. In germline, CDR1 is PRHDT, CDR2 FYEKMQ (reference sequence). V was cut by 4 bases and J by 4 bases, with 16 bases left in between. As DNA, the CDR3 is TGTGCCAGCAGCTCGGACAGTACGATGGTCACTGAAGCTTTCTTT. This encodes CASSSDSTMVTEAFF.

This clone was counted between two and nine times. This sequence joins TRBV6-1 and TRBJ2-7; no reliable D call. This CDR3 is 11 amino acids long. The germline V and J ends were trimmed by 3 bases and 4 bases, with 4 bases remaining between them. The V gene's germline CDR1 is MNHNS and CDR2 SASEGT. The DNA of the CDR3 is TGTGCCAGCAGTGAGAGGTACGAGCAGTACTTC. Its protein is CASSERYEQYF.

V usage is TRBV2 and J usage is TRBJ1-6; a possible D gene is TRBD1 (5 bases). The germline CDR1 and CDR2 sequences are SNHLY and FYNNEI. CDR3 size: 14 residues. With 7 bases removed from V and 8 bases from J, the gap between germline ends came to 15 bases. CDR3 sequence: CASTREAGHSPLHF. In nucleotides, the CDR3 is TGTGCCAGCACCAGGGAGGCCGGGCATTCACCCCTCCACTTT.

V usage is TRBV9 and J usage is TRBJ1-2; no clear D. CDR1 is SGDLS, CDR2 YYNGEE, per germline. V shed 4 bases and J shed 2 bases, with 12 bases lying between them. The CDR3 spans 14 residues. The CDR3 DNA reads as TGTGCCAGCAGCCCCTCCACGGGAAACTATGGCTACACCTTC. Protein product: CASSPSTGNYGYTF.

V is TRBV13 and J is TRBJ1-2; the match to TRBD1 covers 8 bases. CDR3 length: 13 residues. Germline V gene data show CDR1 as PRHDT and CDR2 as FYEKMQ (reference sequence). With V trimmed by 5 bases and J by 4 bases, 3 bases remained unmatched. For the CDR3, the DNA is TGTGCCAGCAGCCCAACAGGGGGCTATGGCTACACCTTC. Translated, it gives CASSPTGGYGYTF. Combining the CDR3 with reference TRBV13 and TRBJ1-2 gives the whole variable domain AAGVIQSPRHLIKEKRETATLKCYPIPRHDTVYWYQQGPGQDPQFLISFYEKMQSDKGSIPDRFSAQQFSDYHSELNMSSLELGDSALYFCASSPTGGYGYTFGSGTRLTVV.